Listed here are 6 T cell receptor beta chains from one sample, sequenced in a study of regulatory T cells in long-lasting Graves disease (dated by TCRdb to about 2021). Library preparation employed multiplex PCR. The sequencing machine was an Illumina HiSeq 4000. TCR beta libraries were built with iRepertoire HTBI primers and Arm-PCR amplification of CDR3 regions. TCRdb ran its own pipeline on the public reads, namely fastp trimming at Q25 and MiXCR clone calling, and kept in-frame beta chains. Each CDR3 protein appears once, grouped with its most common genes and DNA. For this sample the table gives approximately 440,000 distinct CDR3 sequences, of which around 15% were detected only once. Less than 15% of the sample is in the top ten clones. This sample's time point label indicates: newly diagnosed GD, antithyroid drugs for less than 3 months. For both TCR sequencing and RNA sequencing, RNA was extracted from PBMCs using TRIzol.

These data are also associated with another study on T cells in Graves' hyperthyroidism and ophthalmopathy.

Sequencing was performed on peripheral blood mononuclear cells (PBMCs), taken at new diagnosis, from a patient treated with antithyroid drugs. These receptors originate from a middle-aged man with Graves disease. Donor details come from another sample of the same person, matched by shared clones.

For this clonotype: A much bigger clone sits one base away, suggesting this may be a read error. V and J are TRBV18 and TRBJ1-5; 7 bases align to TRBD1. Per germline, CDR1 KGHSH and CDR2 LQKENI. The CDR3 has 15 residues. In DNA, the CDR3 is TGTGTCAGCTCACCAGGGGGGGATGGCAATCAGCCCCAGCATTTT. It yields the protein CVSSPGGDGNQPQHF.

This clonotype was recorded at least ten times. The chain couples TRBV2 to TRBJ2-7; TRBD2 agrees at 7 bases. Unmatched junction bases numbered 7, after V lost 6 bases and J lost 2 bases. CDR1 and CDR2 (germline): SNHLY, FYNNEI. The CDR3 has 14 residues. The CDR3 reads CASRTGGGTYEQYF. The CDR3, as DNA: TGTGCCAGCAGGACCGGGGGAGGGACCTACGAGCAGTACTTC.

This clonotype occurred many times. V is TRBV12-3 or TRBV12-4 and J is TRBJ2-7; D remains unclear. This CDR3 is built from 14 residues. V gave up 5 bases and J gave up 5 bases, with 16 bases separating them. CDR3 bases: TGTGCCAGCAGTCCCGGGTCCTACCCCCACGAGCAGTACTTC. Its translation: CASSPGSYPHEQYF.

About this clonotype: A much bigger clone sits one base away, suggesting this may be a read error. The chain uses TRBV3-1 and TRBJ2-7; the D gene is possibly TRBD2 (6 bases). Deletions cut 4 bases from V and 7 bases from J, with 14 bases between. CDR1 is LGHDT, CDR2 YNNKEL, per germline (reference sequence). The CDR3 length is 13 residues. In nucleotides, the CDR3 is TGTGCCAGCAGCCCTTGGGTAGCGGATGAGCAGTACTTC. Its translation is CASSPWVADEQYF.

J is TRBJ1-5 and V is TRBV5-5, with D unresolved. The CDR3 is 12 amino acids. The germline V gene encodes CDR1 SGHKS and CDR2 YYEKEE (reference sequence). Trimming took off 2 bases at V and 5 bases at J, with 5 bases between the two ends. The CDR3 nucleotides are TGTGCCAGCAGCTTCCTAGATCAGCCCCAGCATTTT. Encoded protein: CASSFLDQPQHF.

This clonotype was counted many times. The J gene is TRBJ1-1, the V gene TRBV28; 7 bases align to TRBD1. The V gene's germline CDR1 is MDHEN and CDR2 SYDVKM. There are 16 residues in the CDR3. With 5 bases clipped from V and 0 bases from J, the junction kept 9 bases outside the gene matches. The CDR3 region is CASSPTGSLLNTEAFF. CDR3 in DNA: TGTGCCAGCAGTCCGACAGGGAGCCTCCTGAACACTGAAGCTTTCTTT.